This is a list of T cell receptor beta chains from one sample in a study of blood T cell repertoires in COVID-19. Sequencing was performed with immunoSEQ multiplex PCR; in TCRdb, only in-frame clones are kept and a portion is missing. This repertoire shows around 63,000 clones, less than 75% found once; its top ten account for about 17%. Sequenced: peripheral blood. These receptors came from a woman aged 50 to 65 with active or convalescent COVID-19. Both conserved end residues are part of each CDR3. D genes are given only for firm matches. Clone size is stated in some rows and not others, as once, few, many or a class when expanded.

TRBV10-3,TRBD2,TRBJ2-2,NA,TGTGCCATCAGTGAGTGGGTGACTAGCGGGCCTCGATACACCGGGGAGCTGTTTTTT,CAISEWVTSGPRYTGELFF
TRBV19,TRBD2,TRBJ2-2,NA,TGTGCCAGTAGTACCCCGGGAGGCCGGGGAAATACCGGGGAGCTGTTTTTT,CASSTPGGRGNTGELFF
TRBV29-1,TRBD1,TRBJ2-7,few,TGCAGCGTTGAAGAGCCAGGGGGCAACGAGCAGTACTTC,CSVEEPGGNEQYF
TRBV6-5,TRBD1,TRBJ1-3,NA,TGTGCCAGCAGTCAACAGGGGTACGGAAACACCATATATTTT,CASSQQGYGNTIYF
TRBV27,TRBD1,TRBJ1-4,NA,TGTGCCAGCAGCCAAGGGGACAGTAATGAAAAACTGTTTTTT,CASSQGDSNEKLFF
TRBV7-2,TRBD2,TRBJ2-1,NA,TGTGCCAGCAGCTTGGGGGGGAAGACTAGCGGTTACAATGAGCAGTTCTTC,CASSLGGKTSGYNEQFF
TRBV2,TRBD2,TRBJ2-1,NA,TGTGCCAGCAGTCTCCGGGAGGGGTATGGTGAGCAGTTCTTC,CASSLREGYGEQFF
TRBV5-1,NA,TRBJ1-1,NA,TGCGCCAGCAGCTCGCTTGACAGATTGAACACTGAAGCTTTCTTT,CASSSLDRLNTEAFF
TRBV2,NA,TRBJ1-3,NA,TGTGCCAGCAGTTGGCGCGGAGGAAACACCATATATTTT,CASSWRGGNTIYF
TRBV7-9,TRBD2,TRBJ2-1,NA,TGTGCCAGCAGTCCCAACCGGGGTCTAGCGGGAAACAATGAGCAGTTCTTC,CASSPNRGLAGNNEQFF
TRBV18,TRBD1,TRBJ2-1,NA,TGTGCCAGCTCACCTGGACAGGACAACAATGAGCAGTTCTTC,CASSPGQDNNEQFF
TRBV19,NA,TRBJ2-3,NA,TGTGCCAGTAGCCCAGGGTGGCGTCGGATCCCAGATACGCAGTATTTT,CASSPGWRRIPDTQYF
TRBV7-9,NA,TRBJ2-7,NA,TGTGCCAGCAGCTTACTAGTCCCTTTGGACGAGCAGTACTTC,CASSLLVPLDEQYF
TRBV5-1,TRBD2,TRBJ2-1,NA,TGCGCCAGCAGCTTGGGCCTAGCGGACTACAATGAGCAGTTCTTC,CASSLGLADYNEQFF
TRBV5-1,NA,TRBJ2-7,NA,TGCGCCAGCAGCTCCACAGGCCAGAACTACGAGCAGTACTTC,CASSSTGQNYEQYF
TRBV18,NA,TRBJ2-5,NA,TGTGCCAGCTCAGATACCATAGACCTCCCAGGTCCAGAGACCCAGTACTTC,CASSDTIDLPGPETQYF
TRBV6-1,TRBD1,TRBJ2-7,NA,TGTGCCAGCAGTGAACCGGGACAGGGGTCCTCCTACGAGCAGTACTTC,CASSEPGQGSSYEQYF
TRBV5-4,NA,TRBJ1-1,few,TGTGCCAGCAGCTTGGCGGGGAACACTGAAGCTTTCTTT,CASSLAGNTEAFF
TRBV20-1,TRBD2,TRBJ2-1,NA,TGCAGTGCTAGTAGAACTAGCGGGATACTTAATGAGCAGTTCTTC,CSASRTSGILNEQFF
TRBV5-4,NA,TRBJ2-7,NA,TGTGCCAGCAGCCTACTAGGCGAGGGCTACGAGCAGTACTTC,CASSLLGEGYEQYF
TRBV5-1,TRBD2,TRBJ2-7,NA,TGCGCCAGCAGCTTGGGCGGGAGTCCCACCGAGCAGTACTTC,CASSLGGSPTEQYF
TRBV27,NA,TRBJ1-2,NA,TGTGCCAGCAGCCGATGGGGCTCGGGCGGCTACACCTTC,CASSRWGSGGYTF